This is a list of T cell receptor beta chains from one sample in a study of blood T cells in healthy people across ages. Each CDR3 protein is one row after TCRdb ran MiXCR on the 5' RACE reads. The table records 550,000 to 800,000 distinct CDR3 sequences, about 21% of them present only once. Sequencing was performed on blood. These receptors came from a man aged 70-80 years in good health. Each CDR3 is given with its conserved first and last residue. The order of the fields is CDR3 length, J gene, V gene, CDR3 protein.

>13|TRBJ1-2|TRBV19
CASSIGTAYGYTF
>14|TRBJ1-2|TRBV7-2
CASSLAGVSYGYTF
>13|TRBJ2-1|TRBV10-3
CAAEDSSYNEQFF
>14|TRBJ2-7|TRBV4-1
CASSLLPDSYEQYF
>11|TRBJ2-3|TRBV7-2
CASSSVDTQYF
>15|TRBJ1-2|TRBV3-1
CASSQGTGGYYGYTF
>12|TRBJ1-1|TRBV6-5
CASWQLNTEAFF
>13|TRBJ2-1|TRBV5-1
CASDTGRNNEQFF
>12|TRBJ2-7|TRBV3-1
CASSGTGSEQYF
>15|TRBJ1-6|TRBV15
CATAPGTTDNSPLHF
>16|TRBJ2-1|TRBV24-1
CATRSAGLAEHNEQFF
>16|TRBJ1-4|TRBV28
CVSSSFGRETNEKLFF
>14|TRBJ2-5|TRBV15
CATSRGDPQETQYF
>16|.|TRBV12-3/TRBV12-4
CASSLSFGRGRETQYF
>16|TRBJ2-2|TRBV25-1
CASSGRGSTITGELFF